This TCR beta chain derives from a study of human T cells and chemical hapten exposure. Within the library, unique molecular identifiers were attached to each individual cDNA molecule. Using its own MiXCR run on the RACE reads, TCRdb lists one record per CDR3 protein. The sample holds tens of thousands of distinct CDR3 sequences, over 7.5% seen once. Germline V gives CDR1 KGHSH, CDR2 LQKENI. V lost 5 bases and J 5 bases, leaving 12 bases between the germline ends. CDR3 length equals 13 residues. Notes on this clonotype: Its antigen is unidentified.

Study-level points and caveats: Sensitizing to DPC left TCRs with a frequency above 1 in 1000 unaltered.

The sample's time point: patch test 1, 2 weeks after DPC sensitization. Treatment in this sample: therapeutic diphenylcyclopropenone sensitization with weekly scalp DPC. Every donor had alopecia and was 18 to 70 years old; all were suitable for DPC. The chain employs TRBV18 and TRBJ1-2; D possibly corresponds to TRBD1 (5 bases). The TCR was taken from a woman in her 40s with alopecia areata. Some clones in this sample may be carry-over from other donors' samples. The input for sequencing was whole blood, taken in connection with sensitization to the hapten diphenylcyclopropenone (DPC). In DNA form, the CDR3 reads TGTGCCAGCTCATTGGGGGATTTTTATGGCTACACCTTC. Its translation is CASSLGDFYGYTF.